This TCR beta chain was profiled in a study of blood T cell repertoires in COVID-19. About the study: COVID-19 samples, acute and convalescent, were from the United States, Italy and Spain. Sample material is recorded as cDNA or gDNA derived from T cells, B-cell-depleted T cells, or PBMCs.

CDR1 and CDR2 (germline): SGHTA, FQGNSA. Trimming left V 5 bases short and J 2 bases short, with 10 bases between. The CDR3 loop spans 15 amino acids. Source study methods: Cell counts per sample came from amplifying reference gene primers. Some clones are missing from TCRdb's copy, which holds only in-frame ones; the method was immunoSEQ multiplex PCR. The V and J calls and clone size are taken from that table; D and trimming were inferred from the DNA. Of roughly 39,000 clones in the sample, 75% to 90% are singletons; the top ten hold roughly a tenth. This chain joins TRBV7-2 and TRBJ1-6; possible D gene TRBD1, 6 bases. Source material: peripheral blood. This TCR derives from an elderly woman with active COVID-19. CDR3 bases: TGTGCCAGCAGCCCGAGGACAGCCTATAATTCACCCCTCCACTTT. It translates to CASSPRTAYNSPLHF.